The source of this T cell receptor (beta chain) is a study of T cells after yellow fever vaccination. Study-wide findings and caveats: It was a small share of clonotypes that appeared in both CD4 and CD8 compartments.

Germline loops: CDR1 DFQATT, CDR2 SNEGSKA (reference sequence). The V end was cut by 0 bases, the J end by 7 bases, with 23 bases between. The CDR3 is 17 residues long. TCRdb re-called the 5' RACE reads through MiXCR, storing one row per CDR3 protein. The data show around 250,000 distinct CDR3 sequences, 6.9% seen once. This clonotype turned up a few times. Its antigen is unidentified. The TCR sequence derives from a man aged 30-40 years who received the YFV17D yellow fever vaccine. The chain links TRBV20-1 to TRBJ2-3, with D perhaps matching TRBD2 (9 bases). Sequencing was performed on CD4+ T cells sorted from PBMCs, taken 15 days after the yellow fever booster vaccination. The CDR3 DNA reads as TGCAGTGCTAGAGATCCCCTAGCGGGGACAGGAGGGAATACGCAGTATTTT. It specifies CSARDPLAGTGGNTQYF.